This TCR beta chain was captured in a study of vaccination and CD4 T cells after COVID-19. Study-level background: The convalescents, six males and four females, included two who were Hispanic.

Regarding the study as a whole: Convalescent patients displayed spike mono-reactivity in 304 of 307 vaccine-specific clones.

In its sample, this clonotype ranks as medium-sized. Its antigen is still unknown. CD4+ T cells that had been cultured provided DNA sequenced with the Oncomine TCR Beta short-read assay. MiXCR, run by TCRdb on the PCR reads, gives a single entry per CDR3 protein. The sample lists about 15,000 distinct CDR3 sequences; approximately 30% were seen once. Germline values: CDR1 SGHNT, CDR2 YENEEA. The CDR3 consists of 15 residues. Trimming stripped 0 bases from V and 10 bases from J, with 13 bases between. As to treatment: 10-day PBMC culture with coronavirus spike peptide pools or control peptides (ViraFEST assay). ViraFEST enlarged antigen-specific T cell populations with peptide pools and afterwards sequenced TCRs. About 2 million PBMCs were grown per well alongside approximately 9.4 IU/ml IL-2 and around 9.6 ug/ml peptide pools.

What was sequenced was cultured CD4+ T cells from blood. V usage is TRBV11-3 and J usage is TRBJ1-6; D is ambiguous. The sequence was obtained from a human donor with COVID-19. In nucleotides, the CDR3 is TGTGCCAGCAGCTTAGATAGTCGGGCTGGGTCACCCCTCCACTTT. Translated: CASSLDSRAGSPLHF.